This T cell receptor (beta chain) appears in the sequencing data of a study of vaccination effects on CD4 cells after COVID-19 (dated by TCRdb to between 2021 and 2023). Some background on the complete study: Post-vaccine samples across the study were collected a median of 72 days after the second dose, with a range of 14 to 241. SARS-CoV-2 spike-specific CD4+ TCR repertoires were compared before and after mRNA vaccination in COVID-19 convalescent patients and in infection-naive vaccine recipients. Altogether, around eleven COVID-19 convalescent patients and 4 SARS-CoV-2-naive healthy vaccine recipients made up the full study. Cultures from other donors in the study were sequenced using the Oncomine TCR Beta short-read assay on an Illumina iSeq 100.

Libraries were constructed by the immunoSEQ multiplex PCR assay. TCR beta CDR3 sequencing was performed on DNA from the cultured, isolated CD4+ T cells. On the authors' methods: Non-productive TCR sequences were removed and reads were trimmed to the CDR3 region, keeping CDR3s of at least 7 amino acids. Antigen-specific clonotypes were identified using the MANAFEST web app by comparison of expansion in peptide wells against reference cultures. To count as positive, a clone had to show expansion at FDR<0.05 compared with the reference and with all other wells, an odds ratio above 5, and a frequency above 0.1% in two replicate wells. A clonotype was called cross-reactive if it was significantly expanded both in SARS-CoV-2 spike wells and in at least one common cold coronavirus spike condition. Levenshtein distance calculated with the stringdist R package was used to assess CDR3 similarity, and unrooted trees were constructed with ape in R 3.6.1. This immuneACCESS table, as held by TCRdb, lists in-frame sequences with V and J called but not all clones. Of the missing ones, under half trace to an unresolved V gene in checked studies; the others have no known cause. V, J and clone size are taken as reported in that table, and D and trimming were inferred from the DNA itself. This sample is represented by about 66,000 clones; around four fifths of them were singletons. The ten biggest clones cover more than 0.9% of the sample.

Concerning this clone: Its antigen is currently not known. Per-base qualities were not stored, and no clone one base away is much larger.

In the ViraFEST assay, PBMC were stimulated with viral peptide pools, and antigen-specific CD4+ T cell clonotypes were then identified by expansion using TCR sequencing. After approximately 11 days of culture, CD4+ T cells were isolated with the EasySep CD4+ T cell isolation kit. Participants received two doses of either the BNT162b2 or the mRNA-1273 mRNA SARS-CoV-2 vaccine. Negative nucleocapsid antibody results before and after vaccination confirmed that the healthy vaccine recipients had no prior SARS-CoV-2 infection. About 1.8 million PBMC per well were cultured with approximately 10 ug/ml peptides in IMDM containing approximately 4.5% human AB serum, approximately 10 IU/ml IL-2 and gentamicin. Half of the culture medium was replaced with fresh IL-2-containing medium on days 3 and 7. Unless noted otherwise, every peptide stimulation condition was grown in triplicate wells. Using Ficoll-Paque Plus gradient centrifugation, PBMC were separated from whole blood and then either used fresh or cryopreserved at -140C. Overlapping peptide pools spanned the spike proteins of SARS-CoV-2 and the common cold coronaviruses HCoV-NL63, HCoV-OC43 and HCoV-229E. The QIAamp micro DNA kit was used to extract genomic DNA from the cultured CD4+ T cells.

The study at large found these results: In healthy vaccine recipients, vaccine-induced clones were almost all SARS-CoV-2 mono-reactive, with only 1 of 255 being cross-reactive with common cold coronaviruses. Both infection-induced and vaccine-induced clones contracted markedly at late post-vaccination timepoints, which is consistent with waning T cell responses. Limitations of the study were the small number of convalescent patients and the absence of early post-infection timepoints.

This material consisted of CD4+ T cells from PBMCs cultured with HCoV-OC43 spike peptides, taken after COVID-19 vaccination. What this sample's cell subset or site label stands for: HCoV-OC43 spike overlapping peptide pool stimulation. This receptor was taken from a human donor who received a COVID-19 vaccine.

The nucleotide sequence is given as TGTGCCAGCAGCCCCTCGGGAAGGGGCGGGGAAAAACTGTTTTTT. Its product reads: CASSPSGRGGEKLFF. The chain couples TRBV7-3 to TRBJ1-4, with TRBD1 perhaps the D gene, on 5 matching bases. The CDR3 covers 15 residues, taking in both the cysteine and the phenylalanine. Only the CDR3 DNA stays, 45 bases, in frame from base 1. The junction carries 18 bases between V and J, which are trimmed by 5 bases and 8 bases respectively. CDR1 and CDR2, looked up from the germline V gene, are SGHTA and FQGTGA.